A selection of T cell receptor beta chains follows, all from one sample in a study of blood T cell repertoires in COVID-19. Method: immunoSEQ multiplex PCR; TCRdb's copy keeps in-frame clones and lacks some. The sample contains over 100,000 clones, 82% of which appear only once. Sequencing was performed on peripheral blood. These receptors all come from a woman in her 70s with acute or convalescent COVID-19. Both conserved end residues are part of each CDR3. D genes are given only for firm matches. A row's size may be missing; if present it is once, few, many or a size class.

d_call	cdr3_length	clone_size	j_call	v_call	cdr3_nt	cdr3_aa
TRBD1	16	-	TRBJ1-3	TRBV5-6	TGTGCCAGCAGCTGGGGACAGGGGAGCTCTGGAAACACCATATATTTT	CASSWGQGSSGNTIYF
TRBD2	15	-	TRBJ2-3	TRBV6-5	TGTGCCAGCAGTATACTAGCGGGGAACCCAGATACGCAGTATTTT	CASSILAGNPDTQYF
-	17	-	TRBJ2-4	TRBV11-2	TGTGCCAGCAGCTCGGCCCCTAGCGACTCGGCCAAAAACATTCAGTACTTC	CASSSAPSDSAKNIQYF
TRBD1	19	-	TRBJ1-3	TRBV7-9	TGTGCCAGCAGCTTAGAAGGGACAGGGGGCCGGAGGGCTGGAAACACCATATATTTT	CASSLEGTGGRRAGNTIYF
TRBD2	18	-	TRBJ2-1	TRBV11-3	TGTGCCAGCAGCCCAGGGACTAGCGGGGGGGCTGTCTACAATGAGCAGTTCTTC	CASSPGTSGGAVYNEQFF
TRBD1	15	-	TRBJ1-2	TRBV7-6	TGTGCCAGCAGCCCAGGGACAGGGGGCGACTATGGCTACACCTTC	CASSPGTGGDYGYTF
-	13	-	TRBJ1-2	TRBV6-5	TGTGCCAGCGCGGCGGCAGCCGACTATGGCTACACCTTC	CASAAAADYGYTF
TRBD1	16	-	TRBJ1-1	TRBV5-1	TGCGCCAGCAGCCGGACCCCGGGACAGCTGAACACTGAAGCTTTCTTT	CASSRTPGQLNTEAFF
-	17	-	TRBJ2-1	TRBV4-1	TGCGCCAGCAGCCAACCACAGGGCACAGGGCAATACAATGAGCAGTTCTTC	CASSQPQGTGQYNEQFF
-	13	-	TRBJ2-2	TRBV6-5	TGTGCCAGCAGTCCTAGCCCCACCGGGGAGCTGTTTTTT	CASSPSPTGELFF
-	14	-	TRBJ1-1	TRBV6-1	TGTGCCAGCAGTGAACCGGGACAGAACACTGAAGCTTTCTTT	CASSEPGQNTEAFF
-	13	-	TRBJ2-7	TRBV30	TGTGCCTGGAGTACCGGGTCCCCCCTCGAGCAGTACTTC	CAWSTGSPLEQYF
TRBD1	14	-	TRBJ2-7	TRBV2	TGTGCCAGCAGGTTACAGGGGAGCTCCTACGAGCAGTACTTC	CASRLQGSSYEQYF
-	15	-	TRBJ1-5	TRBV7-9	TGTGCCAGCAGCGACCAGGGAATAGGCAATCAGCCCCAGCATTTT	CASSDQGIGNQPQHF
TRBD2	13	-	TRBJ2-5	TRBV19	TGTGCCAGTAGCGGGACTAGCGCAGAGACCCAGTACTTC	CASSGTSAETQYF
-	12	-	TRBJ2-3	TRBV12-3/TRBV12-4	TGTGCCAGCAGTTTTACGGGGAATACGCAGTATTTT	CASSFTGNTQYF
-	15	-	TRBJ1-1	TRBV5-1	TGCGCCAGCAGCTTGTTGGGGAGCGGGAACACTGAAGCTTTCTTT	CASSLLGSGNTEAFF
-	14	-	TRBJ2-1	TRBV5-1	TGCGCCAGCAGCTTGGTAGGGGACAACAATGAGCAGTTCTTC	CASSLVGDNNEQFF
TRBD1	12	-	TRBJ1-2	TRBV3-1/TRBV3-2	TGTGCCAGCAGCCCGGGACAGTATGGCTACACCTTC	CASSPGQYGYTF
-	13	-	TRBJ2-2	TRBV6-2/TRBV6-3	TGTGCCAGCAGTTACGGGGCTACCGGGGAGCTGTTTTTT	CASSYGATGELFF
-	13	once	TRBJ1-5	TRBV7-3	TGTGCCAGCAGTACTCGGGGTGGGCAGCCCCAGCATTTT	CASSTRGGQPQHF
TRBD1	16	-	TRBJ1-3	TRBV11-2	TGTGCCAGCAGCAATTTACAGGGGGCGACTGGAAACACCATATATTTT	CASSNLQGATGNTIYF
-	14	-	TRBJ2-2	TRBV14	TGTGCCAGCAGCCCTCACACAGACACCGGGGAGCTGTTTTTT	CASSPHTDTGELFF
TRBD1	14	-	TRBJ2-7	TRBV10-3	TGTGCCATCAGTTGGGGACAGACCTCCTACGAGCAGTACTTC	CAISWGQTSYEQYF
TRBD1	13	-	TRBJ1-1	TRBV5-6	TGTGCCAGCAGAAGGACAGGGAACACTGAAGCTTTCTTT	CASRRTGNTEAFF
TRBD1	13	-	TRBJ1-2	TRBV2	TGTGCCAAGACGGACAGGGTGGATTATGGCTACACCTTC	CAKTDRVDYGYTF
-	13	-	TRBJ1-2	TRBV2	TGTGCCAGCTTCAGGGTTTTGGTATATGGCTACACCTTC	CASFRVLVYGYTF
-	15	-	TRBJ1-1	TRBV10-3	TGTGCCATCAGTGACTTCCTTTACGGGGAGGTGGATGCTTTCTTT	CAISDFLYGEVDAFF
TRBD1	15	once	TRBJ1-5	TRBV2	TGTGCCAGCAGTGAAATGACAGGGGGAGATCAGCCCCAGCATTTT	CASSEMTGGDQPQHF
TRBD2	15	-	TRBJ2-2	TRBV7-8	TGTGCCAGCATTAGCTCTAGCGGGAACACCGGGGAGCTGTTTTTT	CASISSSGNTGELFF
TRBD1	14	once	TRBJ1-1	TRBV30	TGTGCCTGGACTAAAACCCAGGGGGCGGCTGAAGCTTTCTTT	CAWTKTQGAAEAFF
TRBD1	14	-	TRBJ1-2	TRBV7-9	TGTGCCAGCAGCTCCCTCCGGCAGGGGGTTGGCTACACCTTC	CASSSLRQGVGYTF
TRBD1	14	-	TRBJ1-1	TRBV2	TGTGCCTCCTACTTCCGACAGGGAGGCACTGAAGCTTTCTTT	CASYFRQGGTEAFF
TRBD2	17	-	TRBJ2-5	TRBV7-7	TGTGCCAGCAGCCTCTCCAATAGCGGGGGCATAGGTGAGACCCAGTACTTC	CASSLSNSGGIGETQYF
TRBD2	15	-	TRBJ2-3	TRBV6-1	TGTGCCAGCAGACCTGGGACTAGCGGGGGTGGTACGCAGTATTTT	CASRPGTSGGGTQYF
TRBD1	16	-	TRBJ1-3	TRBV11-3	TGTGCCAGCAGCTTGGGTTTGACAGGGGCTGGAAACACCATATATTTT	CASSLGLTGAGNTIYF
-	15	-	TRBJ2-2	TRBV29-1	TGCAGCGTTGGAGGGGGGGCCTCGCGGACCGGGGAGCTGTTTTTT	CSVGGGASRTGELFF
-	17	-	TRBJ2-1	TRBV24-1	TGTGCCACCAGTGATCAGACTAGTTTTTCGTCCTACAATGAGCAGTTCTTC	CATSDQTSFSSYNEQFF
-	17	few	TRBJ1-2	TRBV2	TGTGCCAGCAGTGAAGGGTTAACCCATGGACAGATCTATGGCTACACCTTC	CASSEGLTHGQIYGYTF
TRBD2	15	once	TRBJ2-7	TRBV5-4	TGTGCCAGCGGACTAGCGGGGGGAGGGACACGTGAGCAGTACTTC	CASGLAGGGTREQYF
TRBD1	15	-	TRBJ2-7	TRBV5-5	TGTGCCAGCAGCCAGAGCGAGGGGGCCTCCTACGAGCAGTACTTC	CASSQSEGASYEQYF